This entry concerns a single TCR beta chain. What it binds is not known. This sample was included in a study of STAT5B mutations in CD4+ large granular lymphocyte leukemia. Buffy coats from healthy blood donors served as controls. In the original processing: Productive clonotypes were detectable down to 2.59 x 10-5 frequency. Produced via immunoSEQ multiplex PCR; TCRdb's table is partial and in-frame only. The V and J calls and clone size were taken over from that table, and D and trimming were inferred from the DNA. The sample lists nearly 20,000 clones, roughly 80% seen once, with around 13% in the top ten. The CDR3 sequence is 17 residues long. Germline CDR1 SGHAT, CDR2 FQNNGV. Trimming pared 6 bases from V and 2 bases from J, leaving 22 bases between. Study-level points and caveats: 8/27 top patient clones versus 2/35 control clones were TRBV06-family. Data were not HLA-matched across samples.

The material sequenced was CD4+ T cells from blood buffy coats. The genes are TRBV11-2 and TRBJ1-2; D gene uncertain. This receptor was identified in a human donor in good health. Here the CDR3 reads CASRPVSVGFTNYGYTF. The DNA for the CDR3 is TGTGCCAGCAGACCGGTATCTGTGGGGTTTACGAACTATGGCTACACCTTC. The complete variable domain, with remaining parts taken from reference TRBV11-2 and TRBJ1-2, reads EAGVAQSPRYKIIEKRQSVAFWCNPISGHATLYWYQQILGQGPKLLIQFQNNGVVDDSQLPKDRFSAERLKGVDSTLKIQPAKLEDSAVYLCASRPVSVGFTNYGYTFGSGTRLTVV.